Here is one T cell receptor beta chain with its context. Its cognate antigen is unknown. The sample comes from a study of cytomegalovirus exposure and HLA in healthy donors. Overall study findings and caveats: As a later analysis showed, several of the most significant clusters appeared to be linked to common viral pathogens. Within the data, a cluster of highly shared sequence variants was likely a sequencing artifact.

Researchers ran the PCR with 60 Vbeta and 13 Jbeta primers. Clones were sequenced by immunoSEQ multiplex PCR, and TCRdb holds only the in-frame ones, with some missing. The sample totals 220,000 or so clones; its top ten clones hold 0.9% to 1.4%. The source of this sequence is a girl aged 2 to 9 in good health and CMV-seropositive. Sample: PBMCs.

Here the CDR3 DNA reads TGCAGCGTCCGGGACAGCCTTGAAGAGCAGTACTTC. This codes for CSVRDSLEEQYF. J is TRBJ2-7 and V is TRBV29-1; 7 bases agree with TRBD1. V was pared by 6 bases and J by 7 bases, with 9 bases of the junction left unmatched. CDR3 length: 12 amino acids. Germline V gene sequence: CDR1 SQVTM, CDR2 ANQGSEA.